Below are 10 T cell receptor beta chains sequenced from a single sample in a study of identical twins (dated by TCRdb to about 2016). Libraries were constructed by 5' RACE. Sequenced on an Illumina HiSeq 2000. The public sequencing data were trimmed at Q25 with fastp and processed into clonotypes with MiXCR by TCRdb, which kept only in-frame beta chains. Entries that share a CDR3 protein sequence are merged under the most common genes and DNA. The sample table contains around 680,000 distinct CDR3 sequences; only one count was recorded for over 8.5% of them. Roughly 0.9% of the sample belongs to the ten largest clones. A further study also used this sample, focusing on yellow fever vaccine responses in identical twins.

Sequencing used PBMCs. These receptor sequences come from a young woman in good health.

This clonotype was detected a few times. The J gene is TRBJ2-1, the V gene TRBV2; D is possibly TRBD1 (7 bases). This CDR3 contains 14 residues. CDR1 SNHLY and CDR2 FYNNEI come from the germline V gene. V was trimmed by 4 bases and J by 5 bases, leaving 12 bases between them. CDR3 sequence reads: CASSAPRGDNEQFF. For the CDR3, the DNA is TGTGCCAGCAGTGCCCCCAGGGGGGACAATGAGCAGTTCTTC.

This clonotype has more than one count but fewer than ten. This chain joins TRBV7-9 and TRBJ1-2; the D is unclear. Trimming took off 2 bases at V and 3 bases at J, with 10 bases between the two ends. The germline gives CDR1 SEHNR, CDR2 FQNEAQ (reference sequence). There are 14 residues in the CDR3. The CDR3 reads CASSLPGGYYGYTF. The CDR3 DNA reads as TGTGCCAGCAGCTTACCCGGCGGGTACTATGGCTACACCTTC.

This clonotype turned up a few times. The chain is built from TRBV20-1 and TRBJ2-2, with TRBD2 matching 11 bases. This CDR3 has 15 residues. Germline V gives CDR1 DFQATT, CDR2 SNEGSKA (reference sequence). J gave up 6 bases and V 6 bases, and 9 bases lay outside the gene matches. CDR3 coding DNA: TGCAGTGCCCAGAGATCACTAGCGGGGGCCGGGGAGCTGTTTTTT. Its translation: CSAQRSLAGAGELFF.

This clonotype showed up just a few times. The chain joins TRBV6-5 to TRBJ1-2; TRBD1 matches 7 bases. Germline V gives CDR1 MNHEY, CDR2 SVGAGI. This CDR3 has 16 residues. The ends lost 0 bases at V and 2 bases at J; junction bases unmatched: 6. CDR3 sequence: CASSYSMTGHNYGYTF. CDR3 DNA sequence: TGTGCCAGCAGTTACTCCATGACAGGGCACAACTATGGCTACACCTTC.

This clonotype was observed a handful of times. This chain joins TRBV7-2 and TRBJ2-7; 14 nucleotides agree with TRBD2. V was clipped by 5 bases and J by 1 base; unmatched bases: 7. Germline loops: CDR1 SGHTA, CDR2 FQGNSA. The CDR3 spans 17 residues. CDR3: CASSGLAGGWRSYEQYF. The CDR3 DNA is TGTGCCAGCAGCGGACTAGCGGGAGGTTGGCGGTCCTACGAGCAGTACTTC.

This clonotype was seen at least ten times. V and J are TRBV29-1 and TRBJ2-7; D is unclear. The CDR3 runs 12 residues. Germline CDR1 is SQVTM and CDR2 is ANQGSEA. V was trimmed by 4 bases and J by 2 bases, leaving 9 bases between them. The CDR3 reads CSVVHSTYEQYF. The CDR3 DNA is TGCAGCGTTGTTCACAGTACCTACGAGCAGTACTTC.

About this clonotype itself: Germline and junction disagree at one end, which may indicate a read error. The V gene is TRBV24-1, the J gene TRBJ2-3, with 11 bases identical to TRBD1. The CDR3 length is 17 residues. Germline CDR1 reads KGHDR; CDR2 reads SFDVKD. CDR3 region: CPTSDSRWTGGIDTQYF. For the CDR3, the DNA is TGTCCCACCAGTGATTCCAGATGGACAGGGGGCATAGATACGCAGTATTTT.

This clonotype has a count of ten or more. At one end, the junction sequence differs from germline, possibly due to a read error. The CDR3 sequence is CASSQGASYEQYF. The CDR3 bases are TGCGCCAGCAGCCAGGGAGCATCCTACGAGCAGTACTTC. This sequence joins TRBV4-2 and TRBJ2-7; D tentatively fits TRBD1 or TRBD2 (5 bases each). The CDR3 runs to 13 residues. Germline-derived CDR1 and CDR2 are LGHNA and YNFKEQ.

The chain is built from TRBV12-3 or TRBV12-4 and TRBJ1-5, with 7 bases identical to TRBD1. V trimming: 4 bases; J trimming: 6 bases; junction bases outside the gene matches: 6. CDR3 length: 14 amino acids. The CDR3 DNA reads TGTGCCAGCAGTTGGGACAGTCGGCCTCAGCCCCAGCATTTT. It codes for CASSWDSRPQPQHF.

This clonotype was found many times. This sequence joins TRBV6-1 and TRBJ2-1, with D unresolved. The CDR3 runs 14 residues. Germline lookup yields CDR1 MNHNS and CDR2 SASEGT. V lost 10 bases and J 0 bases, leaving 13 bases between the germline ends. The CDR3 loop is CATFPVSSYNEQFF. The CDR3 region has the DNA TGTGCCACCTTCCCTGTCAGCTCCTACAATGAGCAGTTCTTC.